One and the same sample provided the 23 T cell receptor beta chains below, sequenced in a study of T-cell reconstitution after alpha-beta-depleted transplantation in children. A library of TCRbeta sequences, prepared with unique molecular identifiers, was generated. TCRdb used MiXCR to reprocess the PCR reads, holding one entry per CDR3 protein. This table holds 700,000 to 950,000 distinct CDR3 sequences, around 15% found once. The starting material was PBMCs, mostly from graft donor cells, obtained 360 days after TCRalphabeta/CD19-depleted stem cell transplant. Receptors were obtained from a male patient between 10 and 17 years old who had a stem cell transplant for acute lymphoblastic leukemia, so the T cells may come from the graft donor.

This chain links TRBV27 with TRBJ2-7, with D perhaps given as TRBD1 or TRBD2 (6 bases each). Germline loops: CDR1 MNHEY, CDR2 SMNVEV (reference sequence). The CDR3 is 12 amino acids. Trimming left V 6 bases short and J 6 bases short, with 12 bases between. The CDR3 here is CASSARGLEQYF. The CDR3, as DNA: TGTGCCAGCAGCGCTCGGGGGCTCGAGCAGTACTTC.

This clonotype was seen only a few times. This sequence joins TRBV4-1 and TRBJ2-1; D unresolved. V lost 0 bases, J lost 3 bases, and 6 bases lay in between. The V gene's germline CDR1 is MGHRA and CDR2 YSYEKL. CDR3 length: 14 amino acids. The CDR3 DNA follows: TGCGCCAGCAGCCAAGAACGGCTCTACAATGAGCAGTTCTTC. It translates to CASSQERLYNEQFF.

The table lists this clonotype with a count of one. The chain has TRBV27 and TRBJ2-3, with D tentatively TRBD1 or TRBD2 (5 bases each). The CDR3 consists of 13 residues. The V and J ends lost 4 bases and 5 bases respectively, with 10 bases between them. Germline V gene lookup returns CDR1 MNHEY and CDR2 SMNVEV (reference sequence). CDR3 sequence (DNA): TGTGCCAGCAGTTGGGGACGGGGAGATACGCAGTATTTT. Its translation: CASSWGRGDTQYF.

The chain is built from TRBV20-1 and TRBJ2-1; no clear D. CDR1 DFQATT and CDR2 SNEGSKA come from the germline V gene (reference sequence). V was trimmed by 5 bases and J by 8 bases, leaving 13 bases between them. The CDR3 is 12 residues long. CDR3 bases: TGCAGTGCTCTAAAGGAGCACGATGAGCAGTTCTTC. It codes for CSALKEHDEQFF.

This clonotype was recorded a few times. For the CDR3, the DNA is TGCGCCAGCAGCTTGCAACCTAGCGGACGCTCTGGGGCCAACGTCCTGACTTTC. Its protein is CASSLQPSGRSGANVLTF. The chain couples TRBV5-1 to TRBJ2-6, with TRBD2 matching over 7 bases. The CDR3 has 18 amino acids. V gave up 1 base and J gave up 0 bases; unmatched junction bases: 7. Germline V gene sequence: CDR1 SGHRS, CDR2 YFSETQ.

This clonotype was picked up many times. The J gene is TRBJ2-1, the V gene TRBV10-3, with 8 bases fitting TRBD2. Germline V gene data show CDR1 as ENHRY and CDR2 as SYGVKD. Trimming at V came to 0 bases and at J to 13 bases, leaving 5 bases not matched to a gene. The CDR3 is 13 residues long. The CDR3 is CAISESPGTRQFF. CDR3 nucleotide sequence: TGTGCCATCAGTGAGTCGCCCGGGACTAGACAGTTCTTC.

In this sample, this clonotype turned up a few times. The genes are TRBV24-1 and TRBJ2-1; no clear D gene. Trimming stripped 2 bases from V and 4 bases from J, with 11 bases between. The CDR3 has 15 residues. Looked up from germline, CDR1 is KGHDR and CDR2 is SFDVKD. The CDR3 sequence is CATSDSENVYNEQFF. CDR3 coding DNA: TGTGCCACCAGTGATTCGGAGAATGTGTACAATGAGCAGTTCTTC.

This clonotype was recorded only once. The V call is TRBV29-1, the J call TRBJ1-2, with D possibly matching TRBD1 (6 bases). V was shortened by 4 bases and J by 2 bases, with 11 bases between the two germline ends. The CDR3 is 13 residues long. CDR1 and CDR2 from the germline V gene are SQVTM and ANQGSEA. This CDR3 is CSVGGQMNYGYTF. The DNA of the CDR3 is TGCAGCGTTGGAGGACAGATGAACTATGGCTACACCTTC.

In this sample, this clonotype turned up a few times. The V call is TRBV14, the J call TRBJ2-1; no definite D call. Germline V gene data show CDR1 as SGHDN and CDR2 as FVKESK. Trimming took 4 bases from V and 6 from J, leaving 10 bases between them. This CDR3 is built from 13 residues. DNA of the CDR3: TGTGCCAGCAGCCCCCCGTCGGGCAATGAGCAGTTCTTC. Translated: CASSPPSGNEQFF.

The chain is built from TRBV5-1 and TRBJ2-1; 14 bases map to TRBD2. The germline V gene has CDR1 SGHRS and CDR2 YFSETQ. The CDR3 covers 15 residues. Unmatched junction bases numbered 4, after V lost 4 bases and J lost 7 bases. The CDR3 region is CASSRTSGRRNEQFF. The DNA of the CDR3 is TGCGCCAGCAGCCGGACTAGCGGGAGGCGTAATGAGCAGTTCTTC.

This clonotype showed up just a few times. J is TRBJ2-7 and V is TRBV28; D is possibly TRBD1 or TRBD2 (5 bases each). Trimming stripped 6 bases from V and 0 bases from J, with 9 bases between. Germline V gene data show CDR1 as MDHEN and CDR2 as SYDVKM. The CDR3 loop spans 13 amino acids. Here the CDR3 reads CASRAGTSYEQYF. The CDR3 region has the DNA TGTGCCAGCAGGGCCGGGACCTCCTACGAGCAGTACTTC.

This clonotype was detected many times. The chain couples TRBV27 to TRBJ1-2; D not certain. V was pared by 2 bases and J by 2 bases, with 6 bases between. The length of the CDR3 is 13 residues. The germline V gene encodes CDR1 MNHEY and CDR2 SMNVEV (reference sequence). Here the CDR3 DNA reads TGTGCCAGCAGTTTAAAGGAGAACTATGGCTACACCTTC. Amino acids: CASSLKENYGYTF.

The chain couples TRBV18 to TRBJ2-7, with D maybe TRBD2 (5 bases). V lost 0 bases and J lost 6, with 21 bases in between. The CDR3 length is 17 residues. Germline-derived CDR1 and CDR2 are KGHSH and LQKENI. The CDR3 DNA reads as TGTGCCAGCTCACCACCTCGAACTTCCAGGACTCCTATCGAGCAGTACTTC. Protein sequence: CASSPPRTSRTPIEQYF. Full variable domain (remainder filled in from reference TRBV18 and TRBJ2-7): NAGVMQNPRHLVRRRGQEARLRCSPMKGHSHVYWYRQLPEEGLKFMVYLQKENIIDESGMPKERFSAEFPKEGPSILRIQQVVRGDSAAYFCASSPPRTSRTPIEQYFGPGTRLTVT.

The chain combines TRBV5-1 with TRBJ2-3, with 13 bases identical to TRBD2. The germline gives CDR1 SGHRS, CDR2 YFSETQ. The junction had 3 bases not matched to a gene; V was cut back by 2 bases and J by 0 bases. This CDR3 is 17 amino acids long. CDR3 bases: TGCGCCAGCAGCTTCTGGACTAGCGGGGGAAGCACAGATACGCAGTATTTT. Its translation: CASSFWTSGGSTDTQYF.

This chain links TRBV7-8 with TRBJ2-1; no clear D gene. CDR1 SGHVS and CDR2 FQNEAQ come from the germline V gene. V lost 1 base, J lost 0 bases, and 16 bases lay in between. The CDR3 is 18 amino acids. CDR3 region: CASSLGRLRPFSYNEQFF. The CDR3 DNA reads as TGTGCCAGCAGCTTAGGTCGTCTCAGGCCCTTCTCCTACAATGAGCAGTTCTTC.

This clonotype was picked up one time. The chain combines TRBV29-1 with TRBJ1-3, with 7 bases aligning to TRBD1. Unmatched junction bases numbered 5, after V lost 6 bases and J lost 0 bases. Germline V gene sequence: CDR1 SQVTM, CDR2 ANQGSEA. The CDR3 totals 14 residues. The chain's CDR3 is CSVAGTVSGNTIYF. CDR3 nucleotides: TGCAGCGTCGCCGGGACAGTCTCTGGAAACACCATATATTTT.

The V gene is TRBV15, the J gene TRBJ2-7; the D is unclear. This CDR3 has 12 amino acids. The ends were cut back, 4 bases at V and 1 base at J, with 5 bases in the middle. The germline V gene has CDR1 LNHNV and CDR2 YYDKDF (reference sequence). CDR3 in DNA: TGTGCCACCAGCAAGGATTCCTACGAGCAGTACTTC. Protein sequence: CATSKDSYEQYF.

This clonotype was detected only a few times. The gene calls are TRBV28 and TRBJ2-2, with D possibly matching TRBD2 (6 bases). This CDR3 has 14 residues. In germline, CDR1 is MDHEN, CDR2 SYDVKM. With 3 bases removed from V and 7 bases from J, the gap between germline ends came to 12 bases. CDR3 protein: CASSLELGGGELFF. In DNA form, the CDR3 reads TGTGCCAGCAGTTTGGAGCTCGGGGGCGGGGAGCTGTTTTTT.

This clonotype was picked up many times. This rearrangement joins TRBV7-9 to TRBJ1-6; D perhaps matches TRBD1 (5 bases). With 4 bases removed from V and 7 bases from J, the gap between germline ends came to 8 bases. Looked up from germline, CDR1 is SEHNR and CDR2 is FQNEAQ (reference sequence). The length of the CDR3 is 13 residues. CDR3 DNA sequence: TGTGCCAGCAGCTCCCCAGGGAATTCACCCCTCCACTTT. The encoded protein is CASSSPGNSPLHF.

This clonotype has only a few counts. The chain has TRBV7-6 and TRBJ2-7; D may be TRBD2 (5 bases). V gave up 5 bases and J gave up 7 bases, with 15 bases separating them. The CDR3 consists of 13 residues. Germline-derived CDR1 and CDR2 are SGHVS and FNYEAQ. This chain's CDR3 is CASSPSGWREQYF. The CDR3 region has the DNA TGTGCCAGCAGCCCCAGCGGCTGGAGGGAGCAGTACTTC.

This clonotype was seen a handful of times. The chain uses TRBV7-6 and TRBJ2-7, with D maybe TRBD1 (5 bases). Germline CDR1 and CDR2: SGHVS and FNYEAQ. Trimming left V 1 base short and J 5 bases short, with 6 bases between. The CDR3 totals 12 residues. CDR3 DNA sequence: TGTGCCAGCAGCTTAGGGACAAACGAGCAGTACTTC. Translation gives CASSLGTNEQYF.

The V and J genes are TRBV18 and TRBJ1-2; D is possibly TRBD1 (6 bases). This CDR3 comprises 15 residues. V was cut by 3 bases and J by 6 bases, with 17 bases left in between. Germline V gene sequence: CDR1 KGHSH, CDR2 LQKENI. The DNA of the CDR3 is TGTGCCAGCTCACCGTCCAGGGGAAGGGGCGATGGCTACACCTTC. Protein product: CASSPSRGRGDGYTF.

This clonotype was observed at least ten times. J is TRBJ2-1 and V is TRBV20-1, with 13 bases fitting TRBD2. CDR1 is DFQATT and CDR2 is SNEGSKA in the germline V gene (reference sequence). The ends lost 0 bases at V and 8 bases at J; junction bases unmatched: 10. The CDR3 runs to 17 residues. The CDR3, as DNA: TGCAGTGCTAGAGACCCCCGGACTAGCGGGAGTAAGGATGAGCAGTTCTTC. This sequence encodes CSARDPRTSGSKDEQFF.